The 15 T cell receptor beta chains in this list originate from one sample, sequenced in a study of beta chain features in type 1 diabetes. Which antigens these TCRs recognize remains unknown. The study, taken as a whole, reports: There was a moderate but significant shortening of TCRB CDR3s in all four CD4+ subsets of Type 1 diabetes patients.

Expressed TCRB transcripts got sequenced, as all isolated RNA was reverse transcribed. Repertoires were generated with immunoSEQ multiplex PCR, while TCRdb's copy carries only in-frame clones and drops some. In the table there are about 650,000 clones, around 12% of which are singletons. The sample consisted of naive CD4+ T cells from blood. Receptors were obtained from a man aged 25-40 years with type 1 diabetes.

This clone has more than one count but fewer than ten. The chain combines TRBV7-6 with TRBJ1-2; D uncertain. Germline V CDR1 and CDR2: SGHVS, FNYEAQ. Between the trimmed V and J ends, which lost 3 bases and 4 bases, there was a span of 18 bases. The CDR3 spans 16 residues. In DNA form, the CDR3 reads TGTGCCAGCAGCTTCAATTCAGTCTCGGCCGCCTATGGCTACACCTTC. Translating it yields CASSFNSVSAAYGYTF.

This clone was recorded a few times. This rearrangement joins TRBV20-1 to TRBJ2-5; D is uncertain. CDR3 length: 11 residues. Germline V lookup: CDR1 DFQATT, CDR2 SNEGSKA (reference sequence). Between the trimmed V and J ends, which lost 7 bases and 9 bases, there was a span of 15 bases. The CDR3: CSVSRPGAQYF. The CDR3 nucleotides read TGCAGTGTTAGTCGGCCGGGCGCCCAGTACTTC.

This clone turned up a few times. The rearrangement uses TRBV2 and TRBJ2-5; 7 bases agree with TRBD2. V shed 6 bases, J shed 3 bases, and the junction held 7 bases outside the gene matches. The CDR3 sequence is 14 residues long. Germline V lookup: CDR1 SNHLY, CDR2 FYNNEI. The CDR3 nucleotides read TGTGCCAGCAGGCACGGGACTACAGAAGAGACCCAGTACTTC. Translation: CASRHGTTEETQYF.

This rearrangement joins TRBV4-2 to TRBJ1-2; 8 bases align to TRBD1. Germline V gene lookup returns CDR1 LGHNA and CDR2 YNFKEQ. The CDR3 spans 15 residues. With V trimmed by 1 base and J by 2 bases, 3 bases remained unmatched. The CDR3 region is CASSQGAGGNYGYTF. CDR3 coding DNA: TGTGCCAGCAGCCAAGGTGCAGGGGGCAACTATGGCTACACCTTC.

This chain connects TRBV7-2 to TRBJ1-2; D is unresolved. Germline assignment: CDR1 SGHTA and CDR2 FQGNSA. The V end was cut by 7 bases, the J end by 4 bases, with 13 bases between. CDR3 length: 13 amino acids. The CDR3: CASNPAPGYGYTF. DNA of the CDR3: TGTGCCAGCAATCCCGCCCCGGGCTATGGCTACACCTTC.

Only a few counts were recorded for this clone. The DNA of the CDR3 is TGTGCCAGCAGGCTCGGGGCCACAGATACGCAGTATTTT. This encodes CASRLGATDTQYF. The chain is built from TRBV27 and TRBJ2-3, with D perhaps assigned TRBD1 or TRBD2 (5 bases each). The CDR3 length is 13 residues. Germline CDR1 reads MNHEY; CDR2 reads SMNVEV (reference sequence). Trimming removed 6 bases from V and 2 bases from J, with 9 bases in between.

This clone came up a few times. The rearrangement uses TRBV25-1 and TRBJ2-3; D could derive from TRBD1 or TRBD2 (7 bases each). CDR3 length: 15 residues. The germline V and J ends were trimmed by 5 bases and 7 bases, with 19 bases remaining between them. The germline V gene has CDR1 MGHDK and CDR2 SYGVNS. CDR3 region: CASSPPPGGGNTQYF. The DNA for the CDR3 is TGTGCCAGCAGTCCCCCTCCAGGGGGAGGGAATACGCAGTATTTT.

This clone has a handful of counts. The genes are TRBV29-1 and TRBJ2-3, with 7 bases identical to TRBD1. The germline V gene has CDR1 SQVTM and CDR2 ANQGSEA. The CDR3 covers 14 residues. With V trimmed by 7 bases and J by 0 bases, 7 bases remained unmatched. The CDR3 DNA follows: TGCAGCGCCAAGTGGGGACAGAGCACAGATACGCAGTATTTT. It encodes CSAKWGQSTDTQYF.

V gene TRBV11-2 combines with J gene TRBJ2-7, with 8 nucleotides matching TRBD1. The CDR3 totals 17 residues. Germline V lookup: CDR1 SGHAT, CDR2 FQNNGV. V was pared by 1 base and J by 4 bases, with 12 bases of the junction left unmatched. CDR3 in DNA: TGTGCCAGCAGCTTAGTAGCAGGGGGCGACGGGTTTTACGAGCAGTACTTC. The encoded protein is CASSLVAGGDGFYEQYF.

This clone was seen a handful of times. V and J are TRBV5-5 and TRBJ2-3, with 7 bases identical to TRBD1. The CDR3 totals 15 residues. Trimming at V came to 6 bases and at J to 4 bases, leaving 11 bases not matched to a gene. From germline, CDR1 is SGHKS and CDR2 YYEKEE (reference sequence). CDR3 in amino acids: CASTLRGRGADTQYF. For the CDR3, the DNA is TGTGCCAGCACTTTGAGGGGGCGAGGTGCAGATACGCAGTATTTT.

This clone has only a few counts. The chain recombines TRBV6-5 with TRBJ1-3; 11 bases fit TRBD1. The germline V gene has CDR1 MNHEY and CDR2 SVGAGI. The CDR3 runs 15 residues. With 8 bases clipped from V and 1 base from J, the junction kept 4 bases outside the gene matches. The CDR3 region has the DNA TGTGCCAGCCGGGACAGGGGGAGTTCTGGAAACACCATATATTTT. Residues: CASRDRGSSGNTIYF.

This clone was found a few times. V usage is TRBV7-2 and J usage is TRBJ1-5; D is unclear. With 1 base removed from V and 0 bases from J, the gap between germline ends came to 7 bases. The CDR3 runs to 15 residues. Germline V gene data show CDR1 as SGHTA and CDR2 as FQGNSA. The CDR3: CASSLVHDSNQPQHF. CDR3 DNA: TGTGCCAGCAGCTTAGTCCACGATAGCAATCAGCCCCAGCATTTT.

The rearrangement joins TRBV6-5 to TRBJ1-2; no clear D. Trimming removed 2 bases from V and 0 bases from J, with 13 bases in between. The CDR3 has 16 residues. CDR1 and CDR2 from the germline V gene are MNHEY and SVGAGI. For the CDR3, the DNA is TGTGCCAGCAGTTACCTAGACGACTCTTCTAACTATGGCTACACCTTC. It yields the protein CASSYLDDSSNYGYTF.

V gene TRBV2 combines with J gene TRBJ2-1, with D possibly called TRBD1 or TRBD2 (5 bases each). The germline V and J ends were trimmed by 2 bases and 4 bases, with 9 bases remaining between them. The length of the CDR3 is 14 residues. Germline V gives CDR1 SNHLY, CDR2 FYNNEI. CDR3 sequence: CASSERDPYNEQFF. In DNA, the CDR3 is TGTGCCAGCAGTGAAAGGGACCCATACAATGAGCAGTTCTTC.

The rearrangement links TRBV5-1 to TRBJ2-1; 10 bases map to TRBD1. V lost 0 bases and J lost 7; bases outside the gene matches: 7. CDR3 length: 16 amino acids. Germline V lookup: CDR1 SGHRS, CDR2 YFSETQ. Here the CDR3 reads CASSLDPPGQGNEQFF. The CDR3 nucleotides are TGCGCCAGCAGCTTGGACCCTCCGGGACAGGGGAATGAGCAGTTCTTC. Drawing the rest from reference TRBV5-1 and TRBJ2-1, the complete variable domain is KAGVTQTPRYLIKTRGQQVTLSCSPISGHRSVSWYQQTPGQGLQFLFEYFSETQRNKGNFPGRFSGRQFSNSRSEMNVSTLELGDSALYLCASSLDPPGQGNEQFFGPGTRLTVL.